This T cell receptor beta chain is from a study of blood T cell repertoires in COVID-19. For the study at large: The origin of the acute and convalescent COVID-19 samples was the United States, Italy and Spain. From T cells, B-cell-depleted T cells, or PBMCs came the material, which was cDNA or gDNA.

This clone showed up just once. Data came from immunoSEQ multiplex PCR; TCRdb stores just in-frame clones and leaves some out. The repertoire includes under 450,000 clones, 75% to 90% of them detected once, and approximately 1.5% sits in the top ten. Patients from Seattle were sampled longitudinally, starting during active infection. The sequenced material came from peripheral blood. This receptor was identified in a middle-aged woman with COVID-19, enrolled during active disease.

DNA of the CDR3: TGCAGTGCTAGTAATCGAAGGACAGGTGTTGGAAACACCATATATTTT. It encodes CSASNRRTGVGNTIYF. The chain carries TRBV20-1 and TRBJ1-3; 7 nucleotides align to TRBD1. The V and J ends lost 3 bases and 3 bases, in that order; junction bases with no gene match: 11. The CDR3 loop spans 16 amino acids. Germline CDR1 is DFQATT and CDR2 is SNEGSKA (reference sequence).